This T cell receptor beta chain was sequenced during a study of T cells in Graves' hyperthyroidism and ophthalmopathy. Points from the study as a whole: Most clonotypes that expanded in the thyroid above 0.001 also showed up in blood. Ophthalmopathy could be told apart from stable hyperthyroidism with a 13 V-J model. For ophthalmopathy, model prediction preceded onset by a median roughly 6.2 months.

This clonotype was counted at least ten times. Its antigen is unidentified. What was amplified from RNA transcripts were TCR beta CDR3 regions. The primer set for the first-round RT-PCR of the TCR CDR3 was HTBI. In TCRdb, the multiplex PCR reads were re-called with MiXCR into one record per CDR3 protein. The sample gives 540,000 or so distinct CDR3 sequences, 15% to 18% of which show up once; under 7.5% is in the top ten. The TCR comes from a woman in her 30s with Graves' hyperthyroidism. The sample comprised blood.

CDR3 amino acids: CASSQPGTGVGEAFF. The CDR3, as DNA: TGTGCCAGCAGCCAGCCCGGGACAGGGGTGGGTGAAGCTTTCTTT. The V and J genes are TRBV12-3 or TRBV12-4 and TRBJ1-1; 10 bases are shared with TRBD1. Germline trimming cut 6 bases from V and 7 bases from J; bases unmatched to any gene: 11. CDR3 length: 15 residues.